The next 12 T cell receptor beta chains were all read from a single sample in a study of CD4 T cells in relation to SARS-CoV-2 and coronaviruses. The antigens these receptors bind are not known. The unexposed donors gave CD4+ T cells in about 2010-2018, prior to COVID-19. After about 10 days of culture, CD4+ T cells were isolated. Method: immunoSEQ multiplex PCR; TCRdb's copy keeps in-frame clones and lacks some. The table lists 15,000 to 20,000 clones, around 73% of them singletons, with approximately 19% in the top ten. The sequencing input was CD4+ T cells from PBMCs, cultured in vitro. Receptors were obtained from a human donor in good health.

The chain couples TRBV6-5 to TRBJ2-7; TRBD2 agrees at 13 bases. The CDR3 runs 14 residues. V gave up 6 bases and J gave up 7 bases; unmatched junction bases: 6. The germline V gene encodes CDR1 MNHEY and CDR2 SVGAGI. For the CDR3, the DNA is TGTGCCAGCAGCCGGACTAGCGGGAGAGGGGAGCAGTACTTC. It yields the protein CASSRTSGRGEQYF.

This clone came up a few times. This rearrangement joins TRBV27 to TRBJ1-5; 7 bases are a match to TRBD1. CDR1 MNHEY and CDR2 SMNVEV come from the germline V gene (reference sequence). Losses at the gene ends were 6 bases for V and 11 bases for J; bases not matched to a gene: 13. CDR3 length equals 14 residues. CDR3 residues: CASRSDRVGGTQHF. The CDR3 DNA is TGTGCCAGCAGGTCAGACAGGGTAGGGGGGACCCAGCATTTT.

V usage is TRBV20-1 and J usage is TRBJ2-1; maybe TRBD2 (6 bases). This CDR3 is built from 14 residues. The germline V and J ends were trimmed by 3 bases and 0 bases, with 9 bases remaining between them. Germline V gene data show CDR1 as DFQATT and CDR2 as SNEGSKA (reference sequence). This CDR3 reads CSASGRGSYNEQFF. CDR3 DNA: TGCAGTGCTAGTGGGCGGGGCTCCTACAATGAGCAGTTCTTC.

This rearrangement joins TRBV28 to TRBJ2-1, with TRBD2 identical over 9 bases. This CDR3 has 16 amino acids. Germline V gene data show CDR1 as MDHEN and CDR2 as SYDVKM. V shed 2 bases, J shed 0 bases, and the junction held 2 bases outside the gene matches. CDR3: CASSLPSGISYNEQFF. Here the CDR3 DNA reads TGTGCCAGCAGTTTACCTAGCGGGATCTCCTACAATGAGCAGTTCTTC.

The table lists this clone with a count of one. The V and J genes are TRBV24-1 and TRBJ2-3; TRBD2 matches 10 bases. Germline lookup yields CDR1 KGHDR and CDR2 SFDVKD. V lost 2 bases to trimming and J lost 4 bases; unmatched junction nucleotides: 5. The CDR3 spans 16 residues. In nucleotides, the CDR3 is TGTGCCACCAGTGATTATAGCGGGAGGAGGGCAGATACGCAGTATTTT. This gives the protein CATSDYSGRRADTQYF.

This sequence joins TRBV18 and TRBJ2-5, with unresolved D. V lost 3 bases, J lost 0 bases, and 14 bases lay in between. The germline CDR1 and CDR2 sequences are KGHSH and LQKENI. This CDR3 comprises 16 residues. The CDR3 DNA reads as TGTGCCAGCTCACCGTTTTCCGGCTACTACCAAGAGACCCAGTACTTC. It yields the protein CASSPFSGYYQETQYF.

This rearrangement joins TRBV27 to TRBJ2-7, with D tentatively TRBD1 (5 bases). The CDR3 loop spans 15 amino acids. Trimming removed 2 bases from V and 7 bases from J, with 18 bases in between. Germline V CDR1 and CDR2: MNHEY, SMNVEV (reference sequence). CDR3 sequence reads: CASSLDTLRGSEQYF. The CDR3 DNA sequence: TGTGCCAGCAGTTTAGATACGCTAAGGGGATCGGAGCAGTACTTC.

The CDR3 nucleotides are TGTGCCAGCAGTGAAGGTCGGCTAGCGGCGAGGAGGGGAGGCGAGCAGTACTTC. Translating gives CASSEGRLAARRGGEQYF. The J gene is TRBJ2-7, the V gene TRBV2; 7 nucleotides align to TRBD2. This CDR3 is built from 18 residues. The germline CDR1 and CDR2 sequences are SNHLY and FYNNEI. V shed 1 base, J shed 6 bases, and the junction held 18 bases outside the gene matches.

The rearrangement links TRBV4-2 to TRBJ1-2; D perhaps matches TRBD1 (5 bases). Germline CDR1 reads LGHNA; CDR2 reads YNFKEQ. CDR3 size: 13 residues. Trimming stripped 1 base from V and 6 bases from J, with 9 bases between. In DNA, the CDR3 is TGTGCCAGCAGCCAAGCCGGGGCGAATGGCTACACCTTC. Its translation is CASSQAGANGYTF.

This clone was counted between two and nine times. The genes are TRBV19 and TRBJ2-4, with unresolved D. This CDR3 is 13 amino acids long. V was cut by 1 base and J by 4 bases, with 5 bases left in between. CDR1 is LNHDA and CDR2 is SQIVND in the germline V gene (reference sequence). The DNA of the CDR3 is TGTGCCAGTAGTATAGGGCAGAAAAACATTCAGTACTTC. Residues: CASSIGQKNIQYF.

The V gene is TRBV27, the J gene TRBJ1-1, with TRBD1 matching 8 bases. Germline CDR1 reads MNHEY; CDR2 reads SMNVEV (reference sequence). This CDR3 has 13 amino acids. V was pared by 4 bases and J by 4 bases, with 2 bases of the junction left unmatched. The CDR3 loop reads CASSWDRFTEAFF. DNA of the CDR3: TGTGCCAGCAGTTGGGACAGGTTCACTGAAGCTTTCTTT.

The chain couples TRBV5-1 to TRBJ2-3; D is undetermined. The CDR3 covers 17 residues. Deletions cut 0 bases from V and 6 bases from J, with 20 bases between. Germline lookup yields CDR1 SGHRS and CDR2 YFSETQ. CDR3 residues: CASSLVSRSSSYDTQYF. CDR3 DNA: TGCGCCAGCAGCTTGGTCTCGCGGTCCAGTTCTTACGATACGCAGTATTTT.